Listed here are 11 T cell receptor beta chains from one sample, sequenced in a study of Ad26.COV2.S vaccination and SARS-CoV-2 variants. Treatment indicated: some 20 received Ad26.COV2.S at low or high dose, single or two shots; 5 received placebo; per-sample allocation not given. Vaccine and placebo recipients were sampled on day 63 after the first injection. Here immunoSEQ multiplex PCR was the method, and the copy in TCRdb shows in-frame clones only, minus some. The table lists 300,000 to 350,000 clones, over 80% of them singletons. This specimen was peripheral blood, taken in a trial of Ad26.COV2.S vaccine versus placebo. The receptors stem from a person between 18 and 60 years old who received the Ad26.COV2.S COVID-19 vaccine or a placebo.

The chain recombines TRBV5-5 with TRBJ1-2, with D unclear. Germline V gene data show CDR1 as SGHKS and CDR2 as YYEKEE (reference sequence). The CDR3 is 17 residues long. V lost 0 bases and J 7 bases, leaving 22 bases between the germline ends. CDR3 protein: CASSLDPTAPKGGGYTF. The CDR3 bases are TGTGCCAGCAGCTTGGATCCAACCGCTCCTAAGGGTGGTGGCTACACCTTC.

This chain connects TRBV27 to TRBJ2-1; 16 bases align to TRBD2. Germline CDR1 is MNHEY and CDR2 is SMNVEV (reference sequence). The junction had 6 bases not matched to a gene; V was cut back by 6 bases and J by 4 bases. The CDR3 length is 17 residues. CDR3 protein: CASSPGLAGGPYNEQFF. The CDR3 bases are TGTGCCAGCAGCCCGGGACTAGCGGGGGGGCCTTACAATGAGCAGTTCTTC.

The chain has TRBV5-1 and TRBJ2-5; D is possibly TRBD2 (6 bases). This CDR3 spans 15 amino acids. Germline V CDR1 and CDR2: SGHRS, YFSETQ. Trimming cost V 2 bases and J 5 bases, with 16 bases left between them. The CDR3 sequence: CASSFGGTGAETQYF. The CDR3 region has the DNA TGCGCCAGCAGCTTTGGCGGGACTGGAGCGGAGACCCAGTACTTC.

CDR3 sequence (DNA): TGTGCCAGCAGCCAAGAGACAGGGGCGTTCTACGAGCAGTACTTC. This sequence encodes CASSQETGAFYEQYF. This chain joins TRBV3-1 (or the pseudogene TRBV3-2) and TRBJ2-7, with 8 nucleotides matching TRBD1. Germline V gene data show CDR1 as LGHDT and CDR2 as YNNKEL (reference sequence). This CDR3 comprises 15 residues. V lost 0 bases, J lost 3 bases, and 4 bases stayed unmatched.

V gene TRBV6-5 combines with J gene TRBJ2-7; D might be TRBD1 (6 bases). This CDR3 is built from 15 residues. V was pared by 7 bases and J by 3 bases, with 19 bases between. CDR1 is MNHEY, CDR2 SVGAGI, per germline. The CDR3, as DNA: TGTGCCAGCATCCCACAGGGCCGTGGTATCTACGAGCAGTACTTC. This gives the protein CASIPQGRGIYEQYF.

The chain recombines TRBV5-1 with TRBJ2-3, with 10 bases identical to TRBD1. V was clipped by 3 bases and J by 4 bases; unmatched bases: 5. Germline-derived CDR1 and CDR2 are SGHRS and YFSETQ. The CDR3 contains 15 residues. For the CDR3, the DNA is TGCGCCAGCAGCTCCCGGGACAGGGGTGCAGATACGCAGTATTTT. Residues: CASSSRDRGADTQYF. Filled out from reference TRBV5-1 and TRBJ2-3, the complete variable domain reads KAGVTQTPRYLIKTRGQQVTLSCSPISGHRSVSWYQQTPGQGLQFLFEYFSETQRNKGNFPGRFSGRQFSNSRSEMNVSTLELGDSALYLCASSSRDRGADTQYFGPGTRLTVL.

The chain joins TRBV18 to TRBJ2-5; D uncertain. Trimming stripped 5 bases from V and 9 bases from J, with 16 bases between. CDR3 size: 13 residues. Germline V lookup: CDR1 KGHSH, CDR2 LQKENI. This chain's CDR3 is CASSSTSETPQYF. In nucleotides, the CDR3 is TGTGCCAGCTCATCCACGAGCGAAACTCCCCAGTACTTC.

The V call is TRBV6-5, the J call TRBJ1-4; a possible D gene is TRBD1 (6 bases). V shed 9 bases and J shed 5 bases, with 10 bases lying between them. The germline V gene encodes CDR1 MNHEY and CDR2 SVGAGI. The CDR3 consists of 12 residues. CDR3 sequence (DNA): TGTGCCAGACAGAGGGGGAATGAAAAACTGTTTTTT. The encoded protein is CARQRGNEKLFF.

V is TRBV6-5 and J is TRBJ1-5; D remains ambiguous. This CDR3 has 12 amino acids. CDR1 and CDR2 from the germline V gene are MNHEY and SVGAGI. The V gene lost 7 bases and the J gene lost 1 base, with 5 bases spanning the gap. As DNA, the CDR3 is TGTGCCAGCAAGGACAGCAATCAGCCCCAGCATTTT. It codes for CASKDSNQPQHF.

This chain joins TRBV5-1 and TRBJ2-7, with D possibly TRBD1 on 5 matching bases. CDR1 and CDR2 from the germline V gene are SGHRS and YFSETQ. V was trimmed by 4 bases and J by 7 bases, leaving 18 bases between them. The CDR3 contains 14 residues. CDR3 DNA sequence: TGCGCCAGCAGCCCCCTGGGGCGGCTAACGGAGCAGTACTTC. This gives the protein CASSPLGRLTEQYF.

The chain employs TRBV18 and TRBJ1-2; D gene unclear. The CDR3 contains 14 residues. The V gene's germline CDR1 is KGHSH and CDR2 LQKENI. With 5 bases removed from V and 8 bases from J, the gap between germline ends came to 18 bases. The CDR3 nucleotides read TGTGCCAGCTCATCAGACGAAGTTATTGGAGGCTACACCTTC. Its translation is CASSSDEVIGGYTF.